What follows describes a single T cell receptor beta chain. Its specific antigen is unknown. No base qualities exist here, and no much larger clone lies one base off it. This sample was included in a study of CD8 T cells in Susac syndrome (dated by TCRdb to 2018 to 2020). For context, the study as a whole: Of the Susac syndrome patients who were sequenced, roughly six had clinically active disease and eight or nine were in clinical remission. Susac syndrome patients were therapy-naive, on corticosteroids (some also receiving IVIg), or on IVIg alone at blood withdrawal. The study used repertoire sequencing to test whether antigen drove CD8+ T cell activation and differentiation in Susac syndrome.

Paper-wide results and their limitations: In patients with Susac syndrome, the CD4+ T cell repertoire showed no detectable clonal expansion. The study acknowledged that relatively few individuals were included in the TCR sequencing and HLA analysis.

RNA was extracted using the RNeasy kit, and about 0.45 to 1 ug of the RNA was reverse transcribed with random hexamers. TCR beta CDR3 regions were amplified with the immunoSEQ multiplex PCR assay covering 54 Vbeta and 13 Jbeta segments. PCR amplification bias was corrected using a synthetic template baseline for primer optimization and computational correction. The authors processed their data as follows. Only productive sequences were kept, with reads annotated to V, D and J genes according to IMGT and analyzed in immunoSEQ Analyzer. Clonality was computed as one minus Shannon entropy normalized by log2 of the number of productive unique sequences. For each patient and control, public and private clones were evaluated within the 100 most prevalent clones. Clones were defined as Susac-specific when absent from the healthy and MS cohorts, from approximately 1,100 published viral clones and from other ImmuneACCESS disease sequences. TCRdb reprocessing: public reads trimmed at Q25 with fastp, clones called with MiXCR, in-frame beta chains kept. Every entry covers one CDR3 protein and lists the most common genes and DNA from its rows. For this entry, the V and J calls and clone size follow TCRdb and not the study's own pipeline. For this sample the table gives roughly 150,000 distinct CDR3 sequences, of which approximately 95% were detected only once. About 0.17% of the sample goes to the ten largest clones.

Peripheral blood CD8+ and CD4+ T cells from healthy donors, Susac syndrome patients and multiple sclerosis patients were profiled by high-throughput TCR beta sequencing. Recently defined diagnostic criteria for definite or probable disease were met by the Susac syndrome patients. Bulk CD8+ and CD4+ T cells were purified magnetically by negative isolation, whereas CD8+ TEMRA cells were enriched by FACS. Blood was collected in EDTA tubes and processed within 24 hours, with PBMCs isolated through density gradient centrifugation. PBMCs intended for TCR sequencing were cryopreserved in liquid nitrogen and were subsequently thawed in a 37 degrees C water bath. The sorted or isolated CD4+, CD8+ and CD8+ TEMRA cells reached a purity of at least 90%. The sequenced material came from CD4+ T cells from PBMCs. This receptor was obtained from a human donor with Susac syndrome.

The CDR3 in this case is CASSSDRGLDEQFF. DNA sequence: TGTGCCAGCAGTTCGGACAGGGGGCTCGATGAGCAGTTCTTC. The chain joins TRBV2 to TRBJ2-1, with 11 middle bases fitting TRBD1. Including cysteine and phenylalanine, the CDR3 has 14 amino acids. Kept here is only the CDR3 DNA, which spans 42 bases and is read in frame from base 1. V is pruned by 5 bases and J by 8 bases, leaving 5 bases of the junction without a gene match. Based on the germline V gene, the CDR1 and CDR2 sequences are SNHLY and FYNNEI.